Described below is a single T cell receptor (beta chain) sequence and its context. The data derive from a study of blood T cell repertoires in COVID-19. Background on the study: Samples representing acute and convalescent COVID-19 were sourced from the United States, Italy and Spain. PBMCs, B-cell-depleted T cells, or T cells provided the cDNA or gDNA that made up the material.

Per the original data handling: By means of reference gene primer amplification, nucleated cell counts were estimated. The assay was immunoSEQ multiplex PCR, and TCRdb's table has in-frame clones only and misses some. The DNA was the basis for D and trimming; V, J and clone size are from that table. The sample contains about 140,000 clones, around 83% of which appear only once. V lost 0 bases and J 3 bases, leaving 12 bases between the germline ends. Germline assignment: CDR1 MGHRA and CDR2 YSYEKL. The CDR3 is made up of 15 amino acids. The receptor was isolated from a man aged 25-45 years with COVID-19, enrolled during active disease. The sample was peripheral blood. The chain recombines TRBV4-1 with TRBJ2-7; tentative D call: TRBD2 (6 bases). The CDR3 coding sequence is TGCGCCAGCAGCCAAGATCCTAGCGCCAACTACGAGCAGTACTTC. This codes for CASSQDPSANYEQYF.